This is a list of T cell receptor beta chains from one sample in a study of T-cell reconstitution after alpha-beta-depleted transplantation in children. MiXCR, applied by TCRdb to the PCR reads, yields one record per CDR3 protein. The sample lists under 400,000 distinct CDR3 sequences, 20% to 30% occurring once. The sample was PBMCs, mostly from graft donor cells, taken 180 days after TCRalphabeta/CD19-depleted stem cell transplant. The receptor set was obtained from a male patient between 10 and 17 years old who had a stem cell transplant for acute lymphoblastic leukemia, so the T cells may come from the graft donor. CDR3s include the opening cysteine and the closing phenylalanine or tryptophan. The order of the fields is J gene, V gene, CDR3 protein.

J: TRBJ2-7; V: TRBV20-1; CDR3: CSARAGTSGGYEQYF
J: TRBJ2-1; V: TRBV6-5; CDR3: CASSSIGTGNEQFF
J: TRBJ1-5; V: TRBV15; CDR3: CATSRVIQDYSNQPQHF
J: TRBJ2-2; V: TRBV14; CDR3: CASSQDQLGTVIGELFF
J: TRBJ2-7; V: TRBV3-1; CDR3: CASSQVRYEQHF
J: TRBJ2-7; V: TRBV3-1; CDR3: CASSRLAATYEQYF
J: TRBJ2-7; V: TRBV5-4; CDR3: CATQTSGTTYEQYF
J: TRBJ1-2; V: TRBV5-6; CDR3: CASSQLLWGDYGYTF
J: TRBJ1-5; V: TRBV24-1; CDR3: CATSTGHQPQHF
J: TRBJ2-7; V: TRBV10-1; CDR3: CASSETTLPSYEQYF
J: TRBJ1-1; V: TRBV20-1; CDR3: CSARDPGVPPYGTEAFF
J: TRBJ2-5; V: TRBV5-1; CDR3: CASSPPGLAEETQYF
J: TRBJ1-2; V: TRBV10-3; CDR3: CAISGQNPHLYGYTF
J: TRBJ2-7; V: TRBV19; CDR3: CASTAGDHYEQYF
J: TRBJ2-7; V: TRBV7-9; CDR3: CASSLVLVEGTYEQYF
J: TRBJ2-1; V: TRBV10-3; CDR3: CAIRAQGLVGYNEQFF
J: TRBJ2-7; V: TRBV20-1; CDR3: CSARAGTGGTYEQYF
J: TRBJ2-3; V: TRBV29-1; CDR3: CSTTSGPTDTQYF
J: TRBJ2-5; V: TRBV6-5; CDR3: CASSYSGGEWETQYF
J: TRBJ2-5; V: TRBV5-1; CDR3: CASSFAIRETQYF
J: TRBJ1-2; V: TRBV18; CDR3: CASSPQGNGYGYTF
J: TRBJ1-2; V: TRBV24-1; CDR3: CATSDRPRQRGYGYTF
J: TRBJ2-7; V: TRBV3-1; CDR3: CASSQEEGYAYEQYF
J: TRBJ1-6; V: TRBV20-1; CDR3: CRGDSVISYNSPLHF
J: TRBJ2-5; V: TRBV20-1; CDR3: CSARDLSASGMETQYF
J: TRBJ1-4; V: TRBV15; CDR3: CATSWDMTNEKLFF
J: TRBJ2-7; V: TRBV4-1; CDR3: CASSPSLLRLADKYEQYF
J: TRBJ2-4; V: TRBV5-6; CDR3: CASSLIRHSKNIQYF
J: TRBJ2-4; V: TRBV4-1; CDR3: CASSHLGRDPGGSIQYF
J: TRBJ2-2; V: TRBV7-7; CDR3: CASSPSNTNTGELFF
J: TRBJ2-2; V: TRBV27; CDR3: CASSWGTGELFF
J: TRBJ1-1; V: TRBV6-5; CDR3: CASSSHRGDTEAFF
J: TRBJ2-3; V: TRBV4-1; CDR3: CASSQEGREADTQYF
J: TRBJ1-5; V: TRBV12-3/TRBV12-4; CDR3: CASSLIGRVSNQPQHF
J: TRBJ1-5; V: TRBV25-1; CDR3: CASSEGVLSNQPQHF
J: TRBJ1-2; V: TRBV6-5; CDR3: CASSSASGPRNYGYTF
J: TRBJ2-5; V: TRBV12-3/TRBV12-4; CDR3: CASSFWGGETQYF
J: TRBJ2-5; V: TRBV5-1; CDR3: CASSFLGDKTQYF
J: TRBJ2-1; V: TRBV5-1; CDR3: CASSLEPGANEQFF
J: TRBJ1-2; V: TRBV20-1; CDR3: CSAGTGYYGYTF
J: TRBJ2-1; V: TRBV9; CDR3: CASSVEPSVAGSANEQFF